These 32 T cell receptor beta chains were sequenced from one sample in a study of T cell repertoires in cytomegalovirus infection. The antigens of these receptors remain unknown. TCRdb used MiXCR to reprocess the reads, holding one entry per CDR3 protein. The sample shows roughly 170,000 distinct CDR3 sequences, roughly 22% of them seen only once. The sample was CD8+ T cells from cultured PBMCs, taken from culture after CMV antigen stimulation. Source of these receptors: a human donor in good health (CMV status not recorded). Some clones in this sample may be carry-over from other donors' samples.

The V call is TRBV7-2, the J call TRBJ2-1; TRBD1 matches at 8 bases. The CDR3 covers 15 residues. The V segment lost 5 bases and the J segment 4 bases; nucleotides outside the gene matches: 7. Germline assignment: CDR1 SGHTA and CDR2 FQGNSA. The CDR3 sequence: CASSPRDRLYNEQFF. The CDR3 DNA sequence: TGTGCCAGCAGCCCCCGGGACAGGCTTTACAATGAGCAGTTCTTC.

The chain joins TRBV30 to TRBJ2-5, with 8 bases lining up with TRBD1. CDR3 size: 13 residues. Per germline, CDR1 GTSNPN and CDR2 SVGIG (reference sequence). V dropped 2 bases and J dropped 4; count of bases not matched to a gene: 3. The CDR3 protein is CAWSPGGRETQYF. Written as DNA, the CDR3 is TGTGCCTGGAGTCCAGGGGGCCGAGAGACCCAGTACTTC.

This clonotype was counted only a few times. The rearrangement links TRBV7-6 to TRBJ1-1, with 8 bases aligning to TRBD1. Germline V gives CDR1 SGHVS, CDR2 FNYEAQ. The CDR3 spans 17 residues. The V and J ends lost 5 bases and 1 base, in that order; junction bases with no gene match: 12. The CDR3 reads CASSHDREQGGNTEAFF. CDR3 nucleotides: TGTGCCAGCAGCCACGACAGAGAACAGGGGGGGAACACTGAAGCTTTCTTT.

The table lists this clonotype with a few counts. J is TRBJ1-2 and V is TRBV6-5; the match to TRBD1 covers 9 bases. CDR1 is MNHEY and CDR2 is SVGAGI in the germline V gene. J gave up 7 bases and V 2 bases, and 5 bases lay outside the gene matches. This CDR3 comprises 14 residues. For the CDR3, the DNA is TGTGCCAGCAGTTACGGACAGGGGTCGCGTGGCTACACCTTC. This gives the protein CASSYGQGSRGYTF.

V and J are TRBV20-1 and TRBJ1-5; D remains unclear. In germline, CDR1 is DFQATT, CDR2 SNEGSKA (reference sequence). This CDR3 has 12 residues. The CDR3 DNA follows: TGCGCCACCGACATTGGCAATCAGCCCCAGCATTTT. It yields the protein CATDIGNQPQHF.

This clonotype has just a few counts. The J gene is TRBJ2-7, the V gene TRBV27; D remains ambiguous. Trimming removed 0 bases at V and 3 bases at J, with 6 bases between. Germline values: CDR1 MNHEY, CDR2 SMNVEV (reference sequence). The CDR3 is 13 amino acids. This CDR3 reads CASSLSKSYEQYF. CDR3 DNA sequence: TGTGCCAGCAGTTTATCGAAAAGCTACGAGCAGTACTTC.

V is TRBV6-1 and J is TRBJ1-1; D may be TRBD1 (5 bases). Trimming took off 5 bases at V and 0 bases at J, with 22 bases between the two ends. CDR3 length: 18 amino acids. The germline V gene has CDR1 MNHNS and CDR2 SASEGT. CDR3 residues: CASSHPWDRLRMNTEAFF. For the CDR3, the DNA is TGTGCCAGCAGTCATCCTTGGGACCGCCTTCGCATGAACACTGAAGCTTTCTTT.

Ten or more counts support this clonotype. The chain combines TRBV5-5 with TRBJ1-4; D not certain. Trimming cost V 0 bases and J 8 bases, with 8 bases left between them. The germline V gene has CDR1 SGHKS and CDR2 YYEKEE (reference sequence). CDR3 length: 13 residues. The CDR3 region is CASSLAYLEKLFF. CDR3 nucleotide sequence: TGTGCCAGCAGCTTGGCCTATTTAGAAAAACTGTTTTTT.

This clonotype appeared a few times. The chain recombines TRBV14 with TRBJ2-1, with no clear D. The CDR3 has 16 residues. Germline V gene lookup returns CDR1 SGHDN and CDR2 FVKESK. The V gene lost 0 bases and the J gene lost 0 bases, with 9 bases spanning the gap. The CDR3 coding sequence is TGTGCCAGCAGCCAAGATGGGCAAAGCTCCTACAATGAGCAGTTCTTC. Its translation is CASSQDGQSSYNEQFF.

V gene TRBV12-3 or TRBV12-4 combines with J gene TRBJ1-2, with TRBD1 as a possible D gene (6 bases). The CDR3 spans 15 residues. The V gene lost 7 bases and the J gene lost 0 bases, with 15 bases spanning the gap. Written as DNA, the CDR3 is TGTGCCAGCATACCCCGGACAGAAGCTAACTATGGCTACACCTTC. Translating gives CASIPRTEANYGYTF.

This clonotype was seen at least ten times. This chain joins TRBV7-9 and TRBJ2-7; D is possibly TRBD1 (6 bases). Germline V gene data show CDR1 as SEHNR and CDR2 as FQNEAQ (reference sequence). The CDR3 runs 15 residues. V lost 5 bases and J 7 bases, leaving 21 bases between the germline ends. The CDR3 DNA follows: TGTGCCAGCAGCCCAGAAGGCGGACAGCATGGGGAGCAGTACTTC. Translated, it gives CASSPEGGQHGEQYF.

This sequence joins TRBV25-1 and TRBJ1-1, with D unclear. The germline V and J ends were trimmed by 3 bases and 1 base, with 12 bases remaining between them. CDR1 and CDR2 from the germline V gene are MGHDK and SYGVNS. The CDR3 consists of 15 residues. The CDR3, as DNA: TGTGCCAGCAGTGAGTGGCAGGTCGGGAACACTGAAGCTTTCTTT. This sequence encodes CASSEWQVGNTEAFF.

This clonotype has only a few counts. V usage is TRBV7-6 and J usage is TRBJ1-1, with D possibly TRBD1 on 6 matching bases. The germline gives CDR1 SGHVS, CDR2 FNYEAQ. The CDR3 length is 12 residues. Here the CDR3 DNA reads TGTGCTTGCACGGGGGGCAACACTGAAGCTTTCTTT. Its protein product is CACTGGNTEAFF.

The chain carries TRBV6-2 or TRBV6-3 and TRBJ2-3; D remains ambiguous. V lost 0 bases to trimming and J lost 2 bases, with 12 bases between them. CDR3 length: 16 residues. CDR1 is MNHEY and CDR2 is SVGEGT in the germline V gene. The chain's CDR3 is CASSYSIGRSTDTQYF. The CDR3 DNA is TGTGCCAGCAGTTACTCGATCGGTCGCTCCACAGATACGCAGTATTTT.

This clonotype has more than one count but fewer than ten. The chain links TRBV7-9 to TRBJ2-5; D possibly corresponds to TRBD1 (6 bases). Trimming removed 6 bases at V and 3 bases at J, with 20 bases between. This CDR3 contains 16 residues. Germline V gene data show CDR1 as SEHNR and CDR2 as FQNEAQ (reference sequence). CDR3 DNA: TGTGCCAGCAGGACGACAGGCCCCAGAGGGGAAGAGACCCAGTACTTC. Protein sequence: CASRTTGPRGEETQYF.

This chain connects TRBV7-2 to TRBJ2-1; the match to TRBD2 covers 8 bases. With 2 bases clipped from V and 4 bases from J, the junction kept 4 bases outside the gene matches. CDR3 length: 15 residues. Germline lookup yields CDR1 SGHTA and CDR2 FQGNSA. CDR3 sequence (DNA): TGTGCCAGCAGCTTACGTAGCGGGGTTTACAATGAGCAGTTCTTC. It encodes CASSLRSGVYNEQFF.

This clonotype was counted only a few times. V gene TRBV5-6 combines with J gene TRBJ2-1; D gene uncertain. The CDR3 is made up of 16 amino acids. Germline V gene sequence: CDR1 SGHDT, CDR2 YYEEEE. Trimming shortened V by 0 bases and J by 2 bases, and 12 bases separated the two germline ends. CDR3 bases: TGTGCCAGCAGCTTGGCTACGGTCGTAGCCTACAATGAGCAGTTCTTC. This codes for CASSLATVVAYNEQFF.

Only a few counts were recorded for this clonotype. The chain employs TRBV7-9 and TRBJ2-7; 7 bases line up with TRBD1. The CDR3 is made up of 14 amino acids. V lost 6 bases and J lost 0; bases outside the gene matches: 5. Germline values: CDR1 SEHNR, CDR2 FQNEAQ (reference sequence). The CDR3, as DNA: TGTGCCAGCAGTATAGGGACAGCCTCCTACGAGCAGTACTTC. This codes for CASSIGTASYEQYF.

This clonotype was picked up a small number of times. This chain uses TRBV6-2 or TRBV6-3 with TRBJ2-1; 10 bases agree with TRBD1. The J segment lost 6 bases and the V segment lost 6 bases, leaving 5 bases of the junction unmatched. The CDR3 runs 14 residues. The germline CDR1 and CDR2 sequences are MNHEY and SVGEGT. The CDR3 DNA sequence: TGTGCCAGCAGCTCCTGGACAGGGGGCAATGAGCAGTTCTTC. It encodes CASSSWTGGNEQFF.

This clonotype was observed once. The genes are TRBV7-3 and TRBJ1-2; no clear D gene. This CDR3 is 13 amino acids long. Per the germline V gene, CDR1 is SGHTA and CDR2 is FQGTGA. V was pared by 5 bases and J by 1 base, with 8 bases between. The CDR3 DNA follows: TGTGCCAGCAGCCTAGACAATAACTATGGCTACACCTTC. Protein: CASSLDNNYGYTF.

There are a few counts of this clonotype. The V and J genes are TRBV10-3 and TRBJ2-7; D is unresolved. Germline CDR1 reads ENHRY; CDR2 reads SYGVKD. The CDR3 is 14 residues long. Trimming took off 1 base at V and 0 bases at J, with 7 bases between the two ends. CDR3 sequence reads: CAISEFESSYEQYF. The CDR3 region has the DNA TGTGCCATCAGTGAGTTTGAGAGCTCCTACGAGCAGTACTTC.

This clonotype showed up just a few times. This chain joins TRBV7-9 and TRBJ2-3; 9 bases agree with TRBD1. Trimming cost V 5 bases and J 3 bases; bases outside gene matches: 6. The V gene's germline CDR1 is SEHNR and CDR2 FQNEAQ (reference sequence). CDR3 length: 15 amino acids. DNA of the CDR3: TGTGCCAGCAGCGAACAGGGGGCAGGGACAGATACGCAGTATTTT. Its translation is CASSEQGAGTDTQYF.

CDR3 region: CASSQARTGSTEAFF. Written as DNA, the CDR3 is TGCGCCAGCAGCCAAGCTCGGACAGGGAGCACTGAAGCTTTCTTT. The rearrangement links TRBV4-3 to TRBJ1-1, with 8 bases fitting TRBD1. The V gene end was trimmed by 1 base and the J gene end by 4 bases; junction bases not matched to a gene: 5. Germline V gene data show CDR1 as LGHNA and CDR2 as YSLEER. This CDR3 has 15 amino acids.

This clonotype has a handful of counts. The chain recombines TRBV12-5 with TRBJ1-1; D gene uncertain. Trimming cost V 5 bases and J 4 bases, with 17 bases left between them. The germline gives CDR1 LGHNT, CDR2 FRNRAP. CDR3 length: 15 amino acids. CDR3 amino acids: CASGPQNGSGTEAFF. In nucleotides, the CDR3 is TGTGCTAGTGGTCCTCAAAATGGTTCGGGCACTGAAGCTTTCTTT.

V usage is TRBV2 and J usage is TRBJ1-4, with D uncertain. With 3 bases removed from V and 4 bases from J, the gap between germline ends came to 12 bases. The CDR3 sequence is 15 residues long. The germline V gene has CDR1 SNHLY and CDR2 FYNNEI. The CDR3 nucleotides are TGTGCCAGCAGTGAGTGGCGGGGTGGTAATGAAAAACTGTTTTTT. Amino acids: CASSEWRGGNEKLFF.

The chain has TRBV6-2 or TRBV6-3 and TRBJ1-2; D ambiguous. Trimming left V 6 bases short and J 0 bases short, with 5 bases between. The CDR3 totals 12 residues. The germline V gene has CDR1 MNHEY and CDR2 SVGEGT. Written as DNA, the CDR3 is TGTGCCAGCAGCAGAGCTAACTATGGCTACACCTTC. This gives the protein CASSRANYGYTF.

CDR3 in amino acids: CASSLTSGAQETQYF. The CDR3 nucleotides read TGTGCCAGCAGCTTGACCTCAGGGGCCCAAGAGACCCAGTACTTC. V is TRBV5-5 and J is TRBJ2-5; perhaps TRBD1 as D (6 bases). Trimming took 1 base from V and 1 from J, leaving 11 bases between them. Germline CDR1 and CDR2: SGHKS and YYEKEE (reference sequence). The CDR3 is 15 residues long.

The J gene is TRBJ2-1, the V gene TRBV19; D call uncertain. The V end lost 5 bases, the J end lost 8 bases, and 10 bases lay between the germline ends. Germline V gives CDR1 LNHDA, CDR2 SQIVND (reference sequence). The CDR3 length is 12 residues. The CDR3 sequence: CASSRLRHEQFF. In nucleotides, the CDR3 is TGTGCCAGTAGTCGGCTGCGGCATGAGCAGTTCTTC. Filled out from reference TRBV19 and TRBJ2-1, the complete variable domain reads DGGITQSPKYLFRKEGQNVTLSCEQNLNHDAMYWYRQDPGQGLRLIYYSQIVNDFQKGDIAEGYSVSREKKESFPLTVTSAQKNPTAFYLCASSRLRHEQFFGPGTRLTVL.

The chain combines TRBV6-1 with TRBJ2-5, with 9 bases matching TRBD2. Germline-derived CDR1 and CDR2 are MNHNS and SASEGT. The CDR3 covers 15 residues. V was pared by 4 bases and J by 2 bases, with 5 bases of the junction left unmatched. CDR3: CASSGSLAGQETQYF. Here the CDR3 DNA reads TGTGCCAGCAGTGGGTCCCTAGCGGGGCAAGAGACCCAGTACTTC.

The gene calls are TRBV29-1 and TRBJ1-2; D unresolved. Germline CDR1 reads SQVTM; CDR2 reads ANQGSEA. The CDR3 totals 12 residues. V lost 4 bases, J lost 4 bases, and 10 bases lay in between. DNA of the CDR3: TGCAGCGTTGGACCTTCACCCTATGGCTACACCTTC. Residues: CSVGPSPYGYTF.

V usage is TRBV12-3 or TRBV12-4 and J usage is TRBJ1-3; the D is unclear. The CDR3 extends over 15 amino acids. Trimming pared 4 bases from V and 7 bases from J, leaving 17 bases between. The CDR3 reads CASSYREDVANTIYF. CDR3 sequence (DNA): TGTGCCAGCAGTTACCGGGAAGACGTGGCGAACACCATATATTTT.

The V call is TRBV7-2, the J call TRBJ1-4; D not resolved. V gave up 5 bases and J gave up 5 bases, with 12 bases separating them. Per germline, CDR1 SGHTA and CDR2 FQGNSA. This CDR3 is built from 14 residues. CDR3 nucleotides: TGTGCCAGCAGCCTAAACTATGGAAATGAAAAACTGTTTTTT. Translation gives CASSLNYGNEKLFF.